These 26 T cell receptor beta chains came from one sample sequenced in a study of Ad26.COV2.S vaccination and SARS-CoV-2 variants. Clones were sequenced by immunoSEQ multiplex PCR, and TCRdb holds only the in-frame ones, with some missing. In the table there are fewer than 100,000 clones, around 82% of which are singletons. This specimen was peripheral blood, taken after recovery from COVID-19. These receptors all come from a human donor who had recovered from COVID-19.

This rearrangement joins TRBV2 to TRBJ2-3; a weak D match, TRBD2 (5 bases). The germline V gene has CDR1 SNHLY and CDR2 FYNNEI. Trimming stripped 8 bases from V and 1 base from J, with 16 bases between. This CDR3 comprises 15 residues. Here the CDR3 reads CASPYWRAGTDTQYF. CDR3 nucleotides: TGTGCCAGCCCTTACTGGCGGGCCGGCACAGATACGCAGTATTTT.

The chain employs TRBV5-4 and TRBJ1-2, with a possible D match to TRBD1 (5 bases). The CDR3 consists of 15 residues. The ends were cut back, 0 bases at V and 6 bases at J, with 15 bases in the middle. The germline V gene encodes CDR1 SGHNT and CDR2 YYREEE (reference sequence). DNA of the CDR3: TGTGCCAGCAGCTTGGCCCGGCAGGGTCTAAATGGCTACACCTTC. It yields the protein CASSLARQGLNGYTF.

The V call is TRBV6-5, the J call TRBJ2-7, with D perhaps assigned TRBD1 or TRBD2 (5 bases each). Trimming took off 6 bases at V and 3 bases at J, with 15 bases between the two ends. The CDR3 totals 14 residues. CDR1 MNHEY and CDR2 SVGAGI come from the germline V gene. CDR3 nucleotide sequence: TGTGCCAGCAGGACCCGGGACCGCGACTACGAGCAGTACTTC. Translation: CASRTRDRDYEQYF.

The chain joins TRBV18 to TRBJ1-2; 7 bases match TRBD1. Germline CDR1 reads KGHSH; CDR2 reads LQKENI. The CDR3 is 13 residues long. V lost 2 bases and J lost 8; bases outside the gene matches: 5. The CDR3 DNA is TGTGCCAGCTCACCAGGGGACAGAGAAGGCTACACCTTC. Translating gives CASSPGDREGYTF.

This clone was counted once. The rearrangement joins TRBV14 to TRBJ2-1; 8 nucleotides align to TRBD2. V lost 4 bases and J lost 9; bases outside the gene matches: 14. The CDR3 sequence is 16 residues long. Germline lookup yields CDR1 SGHDN and CDR2 FVKESK. This CDR3 is CASSPRKALAGIEQFF. The CDR3 coding sequence is TGTGCCAGCAGCCCGAGAAAGGCCCTAGCGGGTATTGAGCAGTTCTTC.

Only a few counts were recorded for this clone. V and J are TRBV4-1 and TRBJ2-1; 10 nucleotides agree with TRBD2. Trimming cost V 4 bases and J 6 bases; bases outside gene matches: 9. CDR1 and CDR2 (germline): MGHRA, YSYEKL. CDR3 length: 16 residues. The CDR3 nucleotides are TGCGCCAGCAGCCCTAGGACTAGCGGCCACCTCAATGAGCAGTTCTTC. This gives the protein CASSPRTSGHLNEQFF.

This sequence joins TRBV5-5 and TRBJ2-1, with a tentative D call TRBD2 (5 bases). This CDR3 is built from 16 residues. CDR1 is SGHKS, CDR2 YYEKEE, per germline (reference sequence). Trimming cost V 4 bases and J 7 bases, with 21 bases left between them. DNA for the CDR3: TGTGCCAGCAGCAGGTACGGTCCGGACTTGGGTAATGAGCAGTTCTTC. It encodes CASSRYGPDLGNEQFF.

The chain joins TRBV10-2 to TRBJ2-5; D is ambiguous. The CDR3 sequence is 14 residues long. Germline V gives CDR1 WSHSY, CDR2 SAAADI. The germline V and J ends were trimmed by 4 bases and 1 base, with 10 bases remaining between them. The chain's CDR3 is CASSVSHTQETQYF. The CDR3 DNA follows: TGCGCCAGCAGTGTGTCCCATACCCAAGAGACCCAGTACTTC.

The chain carries TRBV6-5 and TRBJ2-1; 7 nucleotides match TRBD2. Germline loops: CDR1 MNHEY, CDR2 SVGAGI. CDR3 size: 15 residues. V gave up 2 bases and J gave up 5 bases; unmatched junction bases: 6. CDR3 coding DNA: TGTGCCAGCAGTTACCTCTCCGGGACTAACAATGAGCAGTTCTTC. It encodes CASSYLSGTNNEQFF.

The CDR3 reads CASSLAQGAYGYTF. For the CDR3, the DNA is TGTGCCAGCAGCTTAGCGCAGGGTGCCTATGGCTACACCTTC. V is TRBV7-2 and J is TRBJ1-2, with D perhaps TRBD1 (5 bases). The V end lost 0 bases, the J end lost 4 bases, and 9 bases lay between the germline ends. In germline, CDR1 is SGHTA, CDR2 FQGNSA. The CDR3 covers 14 residues.

The J gene is TRBJ2-7, the V gene TRBV4-3; perhaps D is TRBD1 or TRBD2 (5 bases each). The CDR3 spans 15 residues. In germline, CDR1 is LGHNA, CDR2 YSLEER. Trimming removed 3 bases at V and 3 bases at J, with 15 bases between. The CDR3 DNA sequence: TGCGCCAGCAGCCACGATCCCCGGGACGTCTACGAGCAGTACTTC. Translation: CASSHDPRDVYEQYF.

The V gene is TRBV5-1, the J gene TRBJ2-3; D might be TRBD2 (5 bases). The V and J ends lost 4 bases and 4 bases respectively, with 16 bases between them. The CDR3 loop spans 15 amino acids. Germline values: CDR1 SGHRS, CDR2 YFSETQ. CDR3 nucleotides: TGCGCCAGCAGCCTATATAGCGAGCGCCCAGATACGCAGTATTTT. It is translated as CASSLYSERPDTQYF.

The V and J genes are TRBV2 and TRBJ1-3, with no clear D. The germline V gene has CDR1 SNHLY and CDR2 FYNNEI. V was pared by 5 bases and J by 0 bases, with 2 bases between. The CDR3 is 12 amino acids. The CDR3 DNA is TGTGCCAGCAGTTACTCTGGAAACACCATATATTTT. This sequence encodes CASSYSGNTIYF. The whole variable domain, remainder taken from reference TRBV2 and TRBJ1-3, is EPEVTQTPSHQVTQMGQEVILRCVPISNHLYFYWYRQILGQKVEFLVSFYNNEISEKSEIFDDQFSVERPDGSNFTLKIRSTKLEDSAMYFCASSYSGNTIYFGEGSWLTVV.

The chain combines TRBV6-5 with TRBJ1-2, with D maybe TRBD1 (6 bases). Per germline, CDR1 MNHEY and CDR2 SVGAGI. V was pared by 0 bases and J by 6 bases, with 8 bases between. This CDR3 is 13 amino acids long. The CDR3 spells CASSYSYRDGYTF. As DNA, the CDR3 is TGTGCCAGCAGTTACTCTTACAGGGATGGCTACACCTTC.

This chain joins TRBV21-1 and TRBJ1-1; whether TRBD1, the table's D call, matches the DNA was not checked. TRBV21-1 is a known pseudogene. CDR3 length: 14 amino acids. The CDR3 region is CASRMDRGLCEAFF. CDR3 nucleotides: TGTGCCAGCAGGATGGACAGGGGGCTGTGTGAAGCTTTCTTT.

The chain employs TRBV28 and TRBJ2-4, with D hard to call. The CDR3 is 16 amino acids. Trimming stripped 6 bases from V and 0 bases from J, with 15 bases between. Germline V gene sequence: CDR1 MDHEN, CDR2 SYDVKM. The CDR3 DNA reads TGTGCCAGCAGACACGCAGGTTTACTAGCCAAAAACATTCAGTACTTC. Its protein is CASRHAGLLAKNIQYF.

The CDR3 is CASSRRGARAANVLTF. In DNA, the CDR3 is TGTGCCAGCAGCCGAAGGGGAGCACGGGCCGCGAACGTCCTGACTTTC. The gene calls are TRBV28 and TRBJ2-6; D tentatively reads TRBD1 or TRBD2 (5 bases each). V was clipped by 6 bases and J by 10 bases, with 22 bases between them. Germline V gives CDR1 MDHEN, CDR2 SYDVKM. The CDR3 covers 16 residues.

This chain connects TRBV4-3 to TRBJ2-2, with unresolved D. CDR1 LGHNA and CDR2 YSLEER come from the germline V gene. V shed 2 bases and J shed 3 bases, with 4 bases lying between them. The CDR3 loop spans 13 amino acids. The CDR3 DNA sequence: TGCGCCAGCAGCCAACTTCACACCGGGGAGCTGTTTTTT. Amino acids: CASSQLHTGELFF.

The chain couples TRBV4-1 to TRBJ1-2; tentative D call: TRBD1 (5 bases). Germline V gives CDR1 MGHRA, CDR2 YSYEKL. CDR3 length: 13 amino acids. Trimming took 1 base from V and 8 from J, leaving 11 bases between them. This CDR3 reads CASSQVGGEGYTF. In DNA form, the CDR3 reads TGCGCCAGCAGCCAAGTTGGAGGGGAAGGCTACACCTTC.

Comments on this clone: Its ends do not fully match the called genes, so a read error is possible. The V and J genes are TRBV13 and TRBJ1-2; D is undetermined. Germline V gene lookup returns CDR1 PRHDT and CDR2 FYEKMQ (reference sequence). This CDR3 has 13 amino acids. CDR3 sequence: CASTLDRSYGYTF. The CDR3, as DNA: TGTGCCAGCACCTTAGATAGGTCCTATGGCTACACCTTC.

The genes are TRBV5-4 and TRBJ2-1; D might be TRBD1 (6 bases). The CDR3 runs to 16 residues. V dropped 0 bases and J dropped 5 bases, with 15 bases sitting between them. Germline-derived CDR1 and CDR2 are SGHNT and YYREEE (reference sequence). CDR3: CASSLVYRVNDNEQFF. CDR3 bases: TGTGCCAGCAGCTTGGTTTACAGGGTAAACGACAATGAGCAGTTCTTC.

The rearrangement uses TRBV5-1 and TRBJ1-6, with D perhaps TRBD1 (5 bases). Germline lookup yields CDR1 SGHRS and CDR2 YFSETQ. CDR3 length equals 16 residues. Trimming removed 0 bases at V and 3 bases at J, with 10 bases between. The CDR3 reads CASSLGGGDYNSPLHF. The CDR3 coding sequence is TGCGCCAGCAGCTTGGGCGGAGGGGACTATAATTCACCCCTCCACTTT.

The V and J genes are TRBV5-5 and TRBJ1-1; weak D call: TRBD1 (5 bases). The V gene's germline CDR1 is SGHKS and CDR2 YYEKEE (reference sequence). Trimming took 3 bases from V and 5 from J, leaving 14 bases between them. This CDR3 region has 14 residues. CDR3 coding DNA: TGTGCCAGCAGCTGGGGGTCTGGGGGGACTGAAGCTTTCTTT. Its translation is CASSWGSGGTEAFF.

The count of this clone is one. V and J are TRBV15 and TRBJ1-1; D possibly corresponds to TRBD1 (5 bases). Trimming removed 5 bases at V and 1 base at J, with 11 bases between. The length of the CDR3 is 14 residues. The V gene's germline CDR1 is LNHNV and CDR2 YYDKDF (reference sequence). The CDR3 protein is CATSPLTGNTEAFF. The CDR3 DNA reads TGTGCCACCAGCCCTTTAACAGGGAACACTGAAGCTTTCTTT.

This chain uses TRBV28 with TRBJ1-1; the D is unclear. Germline lookup yields CDR1 MDHEN and CDR2 SYDVKM. The CDR3 is made up of 13 amino acids. Trimming took 3 bases from V and 0 from J, leaving 5 bases between them. CDR3 DNA: TGTGCCAGCAGTTTGGGCGTGAACACTGAAGCTTTCTTT. It is translated as CASSLGVNTEAFF.

The chain couples TRBV28 to TRBJ2-7, with D possibly TRBD1 on 6 matching bases. Germline assignment: CDR1 MDHEN and CDR2 SYDVKM. V was trimmed by 6 bases and J by 1 base, leaving 13 bases between them. The CDR3 is made up of 14 amino acids. CDR3: CASRLTGPSYEQYF. The CDR3 DNA is TGTGCCAGCAGATTGACAGGCCCATCCTACGAGCAGTACTTC.